This entry features one TCR beta chain sequence. Antigen specificity is unknown. Profiling relied on immunoSEQ multiplex PCR, and the TCRdb table lists in-frame clones only, not all of them. This table holds roughly 15,000 clones, around 74% found once. The V and J ends lost 4 bases and 7 bases respectively, with 28 bases between them. The CDR3 is made up of 18 amino acids. Germline CDR1 MGHRA, CDR2 YSYEKL. Isolation of the CD4+ and CD8+ populations was accomplished via positive magnetic bead selection, with purity assessed by flow cytometry. This record comes from a study of somatic mutations in cytotoxic T cells in rheumatoid arthritis. Whole-study context: Among the T-cell populations stained with V beta antibodies, some were separated by flow sorting at nearly 100% purity, including V beta1+ cells whose TCRB was sequenced.

The study, taken as a whole, reports: Unidentified antigens were the targets of the expanded CD8+ clones. Exceedance of 20% of CD8+ cells by the largest CD8+ clone occurred in about an eighth of the roughly 60 patients.

The TCR was taken from an adult with rheumatoid arthritis. The J gene is TRBJ1-1, the V gene TRBV4-1; possible D gene TRBD1, 6 bases. Sequences were obtained from CD8+ T cells sorted from blood. This chain's CDR3 is CASSPRGLAGAKPHEAFF. For the CDR3, the DNA is TGCGCCAGCAGCCCCAGGGGACTGGCAGGGGCCAAGCCCCATGAAGCTTTCTTT.